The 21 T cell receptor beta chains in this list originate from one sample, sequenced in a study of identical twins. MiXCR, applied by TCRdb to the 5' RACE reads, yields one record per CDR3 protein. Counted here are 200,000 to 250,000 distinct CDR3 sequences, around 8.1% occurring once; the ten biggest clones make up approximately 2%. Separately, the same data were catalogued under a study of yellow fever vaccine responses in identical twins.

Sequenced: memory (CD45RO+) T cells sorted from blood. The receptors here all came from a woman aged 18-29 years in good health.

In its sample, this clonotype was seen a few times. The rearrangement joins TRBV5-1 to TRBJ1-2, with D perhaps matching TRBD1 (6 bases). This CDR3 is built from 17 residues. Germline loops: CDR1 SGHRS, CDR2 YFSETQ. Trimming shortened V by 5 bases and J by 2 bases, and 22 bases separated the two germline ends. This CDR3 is CASRNEQGGFSNYGYTF. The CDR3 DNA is TGCGCCAGCAGGAATGAACAGGGAGGGTTCTCCAACTATGGCTACACCTTC.

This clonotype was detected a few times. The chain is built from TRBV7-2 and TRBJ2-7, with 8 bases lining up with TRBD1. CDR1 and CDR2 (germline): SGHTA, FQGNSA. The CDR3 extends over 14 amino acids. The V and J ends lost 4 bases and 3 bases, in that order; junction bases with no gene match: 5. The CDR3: CASSSRGRDYEQYF. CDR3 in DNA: TGTGCCAGCAGCTCCAGGGGGCGGGACTACGAGCAGTACTTC.

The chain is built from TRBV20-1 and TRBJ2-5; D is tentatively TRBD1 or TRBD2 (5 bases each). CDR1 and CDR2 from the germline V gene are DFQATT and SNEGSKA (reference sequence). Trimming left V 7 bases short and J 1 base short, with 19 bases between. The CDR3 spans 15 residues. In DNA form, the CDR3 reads TGCAGTGGACCTCGGTCAGGGACCCTCCAAGAGACCCAGTACTTC. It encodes CSGPRSGTLQETQYF.

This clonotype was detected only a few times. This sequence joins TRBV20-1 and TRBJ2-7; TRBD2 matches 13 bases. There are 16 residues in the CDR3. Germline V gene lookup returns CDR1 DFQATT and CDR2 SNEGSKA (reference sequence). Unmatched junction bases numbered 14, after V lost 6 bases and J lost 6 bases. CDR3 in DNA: TGCAGTGCCGAAAGGGGTGGGACTAGCGGGAAGTCCGAGCAGTACTTC. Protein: CSAERGGTSGKSEQYF.

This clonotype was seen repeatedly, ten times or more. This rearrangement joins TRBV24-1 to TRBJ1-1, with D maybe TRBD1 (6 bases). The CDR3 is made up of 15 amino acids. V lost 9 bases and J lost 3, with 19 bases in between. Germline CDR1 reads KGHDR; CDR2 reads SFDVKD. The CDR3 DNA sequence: TGTGCCACCTTTATAACAGGGAAGGCGGACACTGAAGCTTTCTTT. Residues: CATFITGKADTEAFF.

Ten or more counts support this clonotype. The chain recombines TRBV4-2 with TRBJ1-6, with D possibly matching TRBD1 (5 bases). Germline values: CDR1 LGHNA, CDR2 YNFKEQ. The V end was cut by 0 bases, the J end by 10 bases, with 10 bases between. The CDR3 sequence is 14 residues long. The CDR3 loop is CASSQELRGSPLHF. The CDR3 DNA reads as TGTGCCAGCAGCCAAGAGCTAAGGGGATCACCCCTCCACTTT.

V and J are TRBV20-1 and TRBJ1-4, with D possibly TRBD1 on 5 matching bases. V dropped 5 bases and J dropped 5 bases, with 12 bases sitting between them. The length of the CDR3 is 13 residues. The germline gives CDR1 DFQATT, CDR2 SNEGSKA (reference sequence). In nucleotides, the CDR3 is TGCAGTGCTGCCGGGACCTTAAATGAAAAACTGTTTTTT. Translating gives CSAAGTLNEKLFF.

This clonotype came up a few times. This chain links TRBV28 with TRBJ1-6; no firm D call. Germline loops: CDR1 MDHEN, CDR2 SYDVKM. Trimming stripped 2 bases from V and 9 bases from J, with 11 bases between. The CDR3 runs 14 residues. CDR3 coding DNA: TGTGCCAGCAGTTTACGACGGCCAGGTTCACCCCTCCACTTT. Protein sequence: CASSLRRPGSPLHF.

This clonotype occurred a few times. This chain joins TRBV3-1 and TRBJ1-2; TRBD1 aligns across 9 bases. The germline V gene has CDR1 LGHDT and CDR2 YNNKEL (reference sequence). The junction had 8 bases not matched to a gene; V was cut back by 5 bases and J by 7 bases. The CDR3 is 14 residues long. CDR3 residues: CASSSPGTGSGYTF. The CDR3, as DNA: TGTGCCAGCAGCAGCCCCGGGACAGGGTCTGGCTACACCTTC.

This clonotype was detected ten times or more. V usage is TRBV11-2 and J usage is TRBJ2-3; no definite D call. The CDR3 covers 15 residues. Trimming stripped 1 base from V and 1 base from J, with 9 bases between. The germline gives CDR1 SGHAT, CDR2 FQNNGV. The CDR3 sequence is CASSLGIPGTDTQYF. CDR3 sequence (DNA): TGTGCCAGCAGCTTAGGTATTCCGGGCACAGATACGCAGTATTTT.

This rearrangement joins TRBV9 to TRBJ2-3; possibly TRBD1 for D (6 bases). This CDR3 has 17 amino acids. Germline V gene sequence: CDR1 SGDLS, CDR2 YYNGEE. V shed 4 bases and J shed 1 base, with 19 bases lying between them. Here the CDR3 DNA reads TGTGCCAGCAGCTCTAGGTGGGGGCCTGAGGGCACAGATACGCAGTATTTT. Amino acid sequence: CASSSRWGPEGTDTQYF.

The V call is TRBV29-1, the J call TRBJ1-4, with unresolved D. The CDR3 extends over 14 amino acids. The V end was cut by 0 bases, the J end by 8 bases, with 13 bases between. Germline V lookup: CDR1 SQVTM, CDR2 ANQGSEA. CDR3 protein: CSVEDPWIGEKLFF. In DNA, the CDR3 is TGCAGCGTTGAAGATCCTTGGATTGGGGAAAAACTGTTTTTT.

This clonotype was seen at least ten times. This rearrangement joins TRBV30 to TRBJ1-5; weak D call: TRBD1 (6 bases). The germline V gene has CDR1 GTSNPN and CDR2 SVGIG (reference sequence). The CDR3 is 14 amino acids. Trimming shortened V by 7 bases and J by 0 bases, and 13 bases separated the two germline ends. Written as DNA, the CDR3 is TGTGCCTCAAAAGGACAGAATAGCAATCAGCCCCAGCATTTT. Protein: CASKGQNSNQPQHF.

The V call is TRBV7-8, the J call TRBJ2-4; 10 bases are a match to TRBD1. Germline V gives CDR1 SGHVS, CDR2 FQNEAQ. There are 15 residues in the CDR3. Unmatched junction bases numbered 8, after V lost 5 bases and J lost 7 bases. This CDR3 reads CASSRGQGNVNIQYF. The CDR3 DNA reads TGTGCCAGCAGCCGGGGACAGGGGAATGTTAACATTCAGTACTTC.

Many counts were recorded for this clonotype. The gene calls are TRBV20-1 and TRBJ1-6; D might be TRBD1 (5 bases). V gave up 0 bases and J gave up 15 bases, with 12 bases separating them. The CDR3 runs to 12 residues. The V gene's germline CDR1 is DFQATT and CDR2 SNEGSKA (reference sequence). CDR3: CSAREGGMDLHF. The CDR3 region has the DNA TGCAGTGCTAGAGAGGGGGGGATGGACCTCCACTTT.

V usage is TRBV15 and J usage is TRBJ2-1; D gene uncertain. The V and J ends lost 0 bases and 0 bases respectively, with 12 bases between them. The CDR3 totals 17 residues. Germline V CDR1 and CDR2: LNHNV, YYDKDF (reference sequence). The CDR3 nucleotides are TGTGCCACCAGCAGAGATCGTCAGTTGAGCTCCTACAATGAGCAGTTCTTC. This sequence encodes CATSRDRQLSSYNEQFF. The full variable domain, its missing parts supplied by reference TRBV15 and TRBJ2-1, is DAMVIQNPRYQVTQFGKPVTLSCSQTLNHNVMYWYQQKSSQAPKLLFHYYDKDFNNEADTPDNFQSRRPNTSFCFLDIRSPGLGDTAMYLCATSRDRQLSSYNEQFFGPGTRLTVL.

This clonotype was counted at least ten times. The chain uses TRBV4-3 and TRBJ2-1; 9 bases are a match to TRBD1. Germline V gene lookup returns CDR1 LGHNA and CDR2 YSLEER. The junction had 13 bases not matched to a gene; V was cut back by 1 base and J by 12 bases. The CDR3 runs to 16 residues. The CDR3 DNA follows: TGCGCCAGCAGCCAAGTGGCCGGGACAGGGAGGAAGTGGCAGTTCTTC. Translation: CASSQVAGTGRKWQFF.

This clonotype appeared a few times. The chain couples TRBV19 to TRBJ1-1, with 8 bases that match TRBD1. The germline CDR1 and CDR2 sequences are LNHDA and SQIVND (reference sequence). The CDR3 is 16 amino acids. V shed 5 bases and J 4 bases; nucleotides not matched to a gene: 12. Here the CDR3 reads CASSAAGGGLRTEAFF. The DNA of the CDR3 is TGTGCCAGTAGTGCGGCAGGGGGCGGCCTTCGCACTGAAGCTTTCTTT.

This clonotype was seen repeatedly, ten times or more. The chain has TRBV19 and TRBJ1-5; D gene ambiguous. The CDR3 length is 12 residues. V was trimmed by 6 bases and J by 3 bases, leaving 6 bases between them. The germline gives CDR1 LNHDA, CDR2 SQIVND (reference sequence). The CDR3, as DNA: TGTGCCAGTAGGGCATACAATCAGCCCCAGCATTTT. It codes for CASRAYNQPQHF.

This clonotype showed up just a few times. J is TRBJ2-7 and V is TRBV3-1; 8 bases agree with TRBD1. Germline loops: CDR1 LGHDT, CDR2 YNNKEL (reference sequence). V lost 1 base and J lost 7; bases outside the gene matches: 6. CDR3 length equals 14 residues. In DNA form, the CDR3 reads TGTGCCAGCAGCCAAGGCGGACAGGGCCGAGAGCAGTACTTC. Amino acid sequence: CASSQGGQGREQYF.

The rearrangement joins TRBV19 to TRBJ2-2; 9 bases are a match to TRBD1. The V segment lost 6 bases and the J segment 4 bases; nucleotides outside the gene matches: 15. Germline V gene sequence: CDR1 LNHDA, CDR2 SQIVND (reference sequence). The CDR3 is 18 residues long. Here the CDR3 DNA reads TGTGCCAGTAGCAAAAATGGCGGGACAGGGCTTGGCACCGGGGAGCTGTTTTTT. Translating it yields CASSKNGGTGLGTGELFF.